Shown below are 12 T cell receptor beta chains from a single sample sequenced in a study of tissue T cells after allogeneic stem cell transplantation. Profiled with immunoSEQ multiplex PCR; TCRdb holds only in-frame clones, not every one. The sample shows about 24,000 clones, less than 85% of them seen only once. The specimen was tissue from the ileum, collected at autopsy. The receptors come from a female donor at least 60 years old with lung cancer.

This rearrangement joins TRBV27 to TRBJ1-6; D not resolved. CDR1 and CDR2 (germline): MNHEY, SMNVEV (reference sequence). V was shortened by 1 base and J by 10 bases, with 5 bases between the two germline ends. The CDR3 is made up of 12 amino acids. CDR3 protein: CASSLLGSPLHF. The CDR3 nucleotides are TGTGCCAGCAGTTTATTAGGGTCACCCCTCCACTTT.

The chain joins TRBV4-1 to TRBJ2-5; TRBD2 matches 11 bases. V gave up 8 bases and J gave up 2 bases; unmatched junction bases: 16. Germline CDR1 is MGHRA and CDR2 is YSYEKL. The CDR3 is 18 residues long. Here the CDR3 DNA reads TGCGCCAGCTCCTCAAGAGGGGGACGGACTAGCGGGCAAGAGACCCAGTACTTC. It yields the protein CASSSRGGRTSGQETQYF.

The CDR3 spells CASSLGTSGGGHHTQYF. The CDR3 nucleotides read TGTGCCAGCAGCTTGGGGACTAGCGGGGGGGGTCACCATACGCAGTATTTT. This sequence joins TRBV7-8 and TRBJ2-3; 16 bases align to TRBD2. V gave up 3 bases and J gave up 7 bases; unmatched junction bases: 7. Germline V gene data show CDR1 as SGHVS and CDR2 as FQNEAQ. The CDR3 runs to 17 residues. The variable domain in full, completed from reference TRBV7-8 and TRBJ2-3, reads GAGVSQSPRYKVAKRGQDVALRCDPISGHVSLFWYQQALGQGPEFLTYFQNEAQLDKSGLPSDRFFAERPEGSVSTLKIQRTQQEDSAVYLCASSLGTSGGGHHTQYFGPGTRLTVL.

The sample holds a few counts of this clone. The rearrangement uses TRBV3-1 (or the pseudogene TRBV3-2) and TRBJ1-1, with D possibly TRBD1 on 5 matching bases. CDR3 length: 14 amino acids. Between the trimmed V and J ends, which lost 6 bases and 1 base, there was a span of 12 bases. In germline, CDR1 is LGHDT, CDR2 YNNKEL (reference sequence). The CDR3 coding sequence is TGTGCCAGCAGGGGACTTCCTAAGAACACTGAAGCTTTCTTT. Translation gives CASRGLPKNTEAFF.

The chain employs TRBV7-6 and TRBJ2-2; 9 positions match TRBD1. V dropped 6 bases and J dropped 7; count of bases not matched to a gene: 3. From germline, CDR1 is SGHVS and CDR2 FNYEAQ. The CDR3 runs 13 residues. This CDR3 is CASRQGAVGELFF. In nucleotides, the CDR3 is TGTGCCAGCAGACAGGGGGCTGTCGGGGAGCTGTTTTTT. Filled out from reference TRBV7-6 and TRBJ2-2, the complete variable domain reads GAGVSQSPRYKVTKRGQDVALRCDPISGHVSLYWYRQALGQGPEFLTYFNYEAQQDKSGLPNDRFSAERPEGSISTLTIQRTEQRDSAMYRCASRQGAVGELFFGEGSRLTVL.

This rearrangement joins TRBV9 to TRBJ2-1; possible D gene TRBD2, 5 bases. Between the trimmed V and J ends, which lost 2 bases and 3 bases, there was a span of 6 bases. This CDR3 region has 13 residues. Per germline, CDR1 SGDLS and CDR2 YYNGEE. CDR3 sequence: CASSVSGYNEQFF. CDR3 bases: TGTGCCAGCAGCGTCAGCGGCTACAATGAGCAGTTCTTC.

The V and J genes are TRBV18 and TRBJ1-5; 7 bases map to TRBD1. Germline V gives CDR1 KGHSH, CDR2 LQKENI. V shed 3 bases, J shed 5 bases, and the junction held 13 bases outside the gene matches. The CDR3 spans 17 residues. Written as DNA, the CDR3 is TGTGCCAGCTCACCGACAAAACCAGGGGGACAATATCAGCCCCAGCATTTT. Protein product: CASSPTKPGGQYQPQHF.

CDR3 nucleotide sequence: TGTGCCACCAGCGGGACAGGGAGACTCTCCTACGAGCAGTACTTC. Translation: CATSGTGRLSYEQYF. This sequence joins TRBV15 and TRBJ2-7; TRBD1 matches at 9 bases. The CDR3 spans 15 residues. CDR1 and CDR2 from the germline V gene are LNHNV and YYDKDF (reference sequence). V trimming: 5 bases; J trimming: 0 bases; junction bases outside the gene matches: 5.

The chain carries TRBV6-6 and TRBJ1-3; TRBD1 matches at 8 bases. V shed 5 bases and J 0 bases; nucleotides not matched to a gene: 6. Germline V gene lookup returns CDR1 MNHNY and CDR2 SVGAGI (reference sequence). The CDR3 loop spans 16 amino acids. DNA of the CDR3: TGTGCCAGCAGTCGACAGGGGACGGACTCTGGAAACACCATATATTTT. Amino acids: CASSRQGTDSGNTIYF.

The chain links TRBV7-2 to TRBJ2-1, with D uncertain. The CDR3 is made up of 17 amino acids. Germline CDR1 SGHTA, CDR2 FQGNSA. V dropped 10 bases and J dropped 2 bases, with 24 bases sitting between them. The CDR3 DNA follows: TGTGCCACCAAGCCTTGGTTGACCCCCCGCCCCTACAATGAGCAGTTCTTC. Amino acid sequence: CATKPWLTPRPYNEQFF.

The chain carries TRBV5-1 and TRBJ2-1, with D possibly TRBD2 on 6 matching bases. Germline V gene lookup returns CDR1 SGHRS and CDR2 YFSETQ. The CDR3 has 13 residues. With 5 bases removed from V and 7 bases from J, the gap between germline ends came to 13 bases. CDR3 sequence: CASSPWTINEQFF. The CDR3, as DNA: TGCGCCAGCAGTCCCTGGACTATAAATGAGCAGTTCTTC.

J is TRBJ1-2 and V is TRBV5-6, with D possibly TRBD1 on 5 matching bases. In germline, CDR1 is SGHDT, CDR2 YYEEEE. Trimming pared 2 bases from V and 7 bases from J, leaving 15 bases between. CDR3 length: 14 amino acids. The CDR3 loop reads CASSLPTGRGGYTF. DNA for the CDR3: TGTGCCAGCAGCTTACCCACAGGAAGGGGTGGCTACACCTTC.